The following is a TCR beta chain sequence with its context. The sample belongs to a study of long-term antiretroviral therapy in people with HIV. V was cut by 6 bases and J by 0 bases, with 12 bases left in between. Germline V gene sequence: CDR1 LNHDA, CDR2 SQIVND (reference sequence). The CDR3 sequence is 15 residues long. Survey-level immunoSEQ v3.0 assays were run. The protocol was immunoSEQ multiplex PCR, while the TCRdb copy is restricted to in-frame clones and leaves out a portion. The sample lists roughly 30,000 clones, more than 75% seen once, with roughly 9% in the top ten. This TCR was recovered from a man aged 35 to 55 with HIV. V gene TRBV19 combines with J gene TRBJ2-1; a possible D gene is TRBD2 (5 bases). The sequences come from unsorted PBMCs, collected around 5 years after starting antiretroviral therapy. The CDR3 loop reads CASSPSLGSYNEQFF. Here the CDR3 DNA reads TGTGCCAGTAGCCCTAGCCTCGGCTCCTACAATGAGCAGTTCTTC.